Sequencing of this T cell receptor (beta chain) was carried out in a study of blood T cells in healthy people across ages (dated by TCRdb to between 2014 and 2016). Regarding the complete study: Template switching captured roughly one uniquely barcoded TCR beta cDNA molecule per two T cells in model experiments. Donors of different ages were randomly distributed across sequencing lanes to avoid experimental bias. Four age groups were formed from the donors: young (average roughly 16 years), middle-aged (approximately 40), aged (about 62) and long-lived (less than 85). For two donors (one aged 18 to 30 and one aged 80 or older), the study analyzed two additional independent replicas of 1 million unique cDNA reads from the same blood draw. Using deep sequencing normalized with unique cDNA molecular identifiers, the study measured how TCR beta repertoire diversity changes with age.

The germline V gene (reference sequence) provides CDR1 DFQATT and CDR2 SNEGSKA. V is shortened by 0 bases, J by 5 bases, and the region joining them spans 22 bases. Spanning cysteine to phenylalanine, the CDR3 consists of 17 amino acids. Solely the CDR3 DNA is kept, with 51 bases framed from the first base. Findings and caveats that apply to the study as a whole: Bulk unsorted PBMC profiling prevented conclusive comparison of naive and antigen-experienced compartments. As age increased, observed TCR beta diversity per million T cells dropped in a roughly linear way, and a significant reduction was already evident by age 40. Estimates of total diversity based on one million sequenced T cells were regarded as lower bounds and as underestimates. Donor CMV infection status was unknown, potentially confounding age-related changes in expanded clonotypes. Compared with the aged group, more naive CD4+ T cells, fewer expanded clones and increased TCR diversity were shown by the long-lived group, suggesting age selection. There was a strong correlation between observed TCR beta diversity and the percentage of naive T cells measured by flow cytometry.

Library prep was done by 5' RACE. Sequencing used an Illumina HiSeq 2500. A second PCR of 7 to 11 cycles was performed with a sample-barcoded 5' primer and a J-beta primer mix. Each TCR beta cDNA molecule received a unique molecular identifier from a template-switch 5' adaptor carrying 12 random nucleotides. At least 3 million CDR3-containing paired-end reads were obtained from each sample. The Mint cDNA synthesis kit, primed by a TRBC-specific oligonucleotide, was used to synthesize first-strand cDNA from all RNA. All cDNA was treated with uracil-DNA glycosylase and then went through a first 18-cycle PCR with the universal primers M1SS and BC2_uni_R. In the authors' own workflow: Each sample was normalized by randomly selecting 1 million high-quality reads, each carrying a distinct molecular identifier. Reads with shared molecular identifiers were discarded instead of being binned into consensus sequences. MiTCR, with a Q25 quality threshold and the strictest error-elimination algorithm, was used for CDR3 identification, clonotype clustering and error correction. A nonparametric unseen species model with Euler transformation was used to estimate a lower bound on total TCR beta diversity. The public sequencing data were trimmed at Q25 with fastp and processed into clonotypes with MiXCR by TCRdb, which kept only in-frame beta chains. Duplicate CDR3 protein sequences are folded into a single record with the most common DNA and genes. The authors' filters were not applied to this entry. The sample has approximately 770,000 distinct CDR3 sequences on record, 58% of them singletons. The ten largest clonotypes hold about 20% of the sample.

Details on this clonotype: There is no known antigen for this receptor. No per-base quality is available; no much larger clone lies one base away.

Donors were around 37 systemically healthy Caucasian individuals from Russia aged roughly 6 to 100 years. Each donor gave ten milliliters of peripheral blood, collected into EDTA-treated Vacutainer tubes. Ficoll-Paque density-gradient centrifugation was used to isolate PBMCs, with at least 7 million obtained per sample. Trizol reagent was used to extract total RNA from PBMCs, with at least 6 micrograms per sample. Naive CD45RAhigh/CD27high T cell percentages were measured by flow cytometry on a PBMC aliquot from every donor. The TCR comes from a man aged 30-40 years in good health. The chain is assembled from TRBV20-1 and TRBJ2-5, and TRBD1 may be the D gene, going by 6 matching bases. Sequencing was performed on blood. The DNA is TGCAGTGCTAGAGACTTTGGCAAGGGGGACGTTGGGGAGACCCAGTACTTC. This gives the protein CSARDFGKGDVGETQYF.